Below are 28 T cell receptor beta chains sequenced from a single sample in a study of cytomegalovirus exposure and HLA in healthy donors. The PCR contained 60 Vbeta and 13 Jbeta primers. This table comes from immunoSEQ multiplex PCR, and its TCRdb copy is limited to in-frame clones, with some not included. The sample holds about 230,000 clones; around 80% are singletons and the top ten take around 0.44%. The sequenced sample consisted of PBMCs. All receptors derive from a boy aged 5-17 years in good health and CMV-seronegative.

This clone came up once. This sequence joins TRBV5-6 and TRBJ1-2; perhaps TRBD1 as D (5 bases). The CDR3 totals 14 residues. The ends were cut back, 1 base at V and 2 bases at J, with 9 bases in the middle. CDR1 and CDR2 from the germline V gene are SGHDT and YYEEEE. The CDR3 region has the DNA TGTGCCAGCAGCTTGTTCCCAGGGAACTATGGCTACACCTTC. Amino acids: CASSLFPGNYGYTF.

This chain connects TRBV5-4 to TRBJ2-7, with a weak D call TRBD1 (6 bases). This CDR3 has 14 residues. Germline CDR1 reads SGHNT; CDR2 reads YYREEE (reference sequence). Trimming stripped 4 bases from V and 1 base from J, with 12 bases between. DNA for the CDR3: TGTGCCAGCAGCGTGCGGACAGCTTCCTACGAGCAGTACTTC. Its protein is CASSVRTASYEQYF.

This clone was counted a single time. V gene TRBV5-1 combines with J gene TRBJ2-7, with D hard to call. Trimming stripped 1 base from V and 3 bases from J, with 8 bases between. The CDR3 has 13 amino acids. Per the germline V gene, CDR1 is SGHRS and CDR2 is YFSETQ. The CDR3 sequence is CASSLLSSYEQYF. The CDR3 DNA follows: TGCGCCAGCAGCTTGTTGTCCAGCTACGAGCAGTACTTC.

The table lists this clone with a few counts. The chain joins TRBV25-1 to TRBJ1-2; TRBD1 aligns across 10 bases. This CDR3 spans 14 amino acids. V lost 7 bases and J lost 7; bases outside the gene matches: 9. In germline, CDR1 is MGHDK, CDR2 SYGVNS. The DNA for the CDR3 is TGTGCCAGCACTCCGGGACAGGGGACTCGTGGCTACACCTTC. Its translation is CASTPGQGTRGYTF.

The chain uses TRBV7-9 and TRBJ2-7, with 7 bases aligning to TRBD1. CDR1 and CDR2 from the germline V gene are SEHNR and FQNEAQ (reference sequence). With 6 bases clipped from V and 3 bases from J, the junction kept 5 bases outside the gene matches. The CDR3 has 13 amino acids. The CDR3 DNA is TGTGCCAGCAGTAAGTCAGGGGGCTACGAGCAGTACTTC. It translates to CASSKSGGYEQYF.

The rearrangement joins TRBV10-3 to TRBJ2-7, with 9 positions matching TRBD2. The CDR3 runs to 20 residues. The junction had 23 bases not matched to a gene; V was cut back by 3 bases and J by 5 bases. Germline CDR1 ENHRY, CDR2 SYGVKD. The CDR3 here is CAISDGLLSGGHLGGNEQYF. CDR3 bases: TGTGCCATCAGTGACGGTCTTCTTAGCGGGGGACACCTCGGAGGCAACGAGCAGTACTTC.

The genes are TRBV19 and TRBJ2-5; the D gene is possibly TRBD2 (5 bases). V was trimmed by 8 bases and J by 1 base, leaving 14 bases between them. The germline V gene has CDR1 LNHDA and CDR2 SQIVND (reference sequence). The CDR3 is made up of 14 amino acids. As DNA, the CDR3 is TGTGCCAGTTCCCCCGGAGGAGGCCAAGAGACCCAGTACTTC. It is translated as CASSPGGGQETQYF.

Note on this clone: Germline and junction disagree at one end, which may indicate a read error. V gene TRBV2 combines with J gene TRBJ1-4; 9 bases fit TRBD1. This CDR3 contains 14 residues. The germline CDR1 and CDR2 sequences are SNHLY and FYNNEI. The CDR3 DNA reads TGTGCCATCAGTGAATGGGACAGGGATGAAAAACTGTTTTTT. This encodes CAISEWDRDEKLFF.

CDR3 nucleotides: TGCGCCAGCAGCCAAGCTCCAGCGGGAGGGCTCACCGGGGAGCTGTTTTTT. It yields the protein CASSQAPAGGLTGELFF. The rearrangement links TRBV4-1 to TRBJ2-2; 10 nucleotides line up with TRBD2. Unmatched junction bases numbered 6, after V lost 1 base and J lost 4 bases. This CDR3 has 17 amino acids. The germline V gene encodes CDR1 MGHRA and CDR2 YSYEKL.

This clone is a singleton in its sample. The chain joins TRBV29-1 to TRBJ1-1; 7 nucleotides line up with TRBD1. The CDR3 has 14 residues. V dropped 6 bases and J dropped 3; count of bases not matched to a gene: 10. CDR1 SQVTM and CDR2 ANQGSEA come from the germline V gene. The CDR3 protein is CSVDTGDSDTEAFF. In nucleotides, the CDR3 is TGCAGCGTAGATACAGGGGACAGCGACACTGAAGCTTTCTTT. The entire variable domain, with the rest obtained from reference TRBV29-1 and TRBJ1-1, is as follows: SAVISQKPSRDICQRGTSLTIQCQVDSQVTMMFWYRQQPGQSLTLIATANQGSEATYESGFVIDKFPISRPNLTFSTLTVSNMSPEDSSIYLCSVDTGDSDTEAFFGQGTRLTVV.

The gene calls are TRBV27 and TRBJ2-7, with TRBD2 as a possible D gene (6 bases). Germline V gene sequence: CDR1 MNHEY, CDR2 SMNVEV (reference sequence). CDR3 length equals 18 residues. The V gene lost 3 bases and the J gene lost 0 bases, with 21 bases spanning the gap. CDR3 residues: CASSFSRRALKHSYEQYF. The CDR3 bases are TGTGCCAGCAGTTTCAGTCGGAGGGCGTTAAAACACTCCTACGAGCAGTACTTC.

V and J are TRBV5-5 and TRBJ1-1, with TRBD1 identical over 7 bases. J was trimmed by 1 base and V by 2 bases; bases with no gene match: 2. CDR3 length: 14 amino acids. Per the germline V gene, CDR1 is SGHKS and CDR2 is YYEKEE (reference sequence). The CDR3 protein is CASSLRTGNTEAFF. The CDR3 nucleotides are TGTGCCAGCAGCTTAAGGACAGGGAACACTGAAGCTTTCTTT. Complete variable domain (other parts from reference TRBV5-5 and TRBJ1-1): DAGVTQSPTHLIKTRGQQVTLRCSPISGHKSVSWYQQVLGQGPQFIFQYYEKEERGRGNFPDRFSARQFPNYSSELNVNALLLGDSALYLCASSLRTGNTEAFFGQGTRLTVV.

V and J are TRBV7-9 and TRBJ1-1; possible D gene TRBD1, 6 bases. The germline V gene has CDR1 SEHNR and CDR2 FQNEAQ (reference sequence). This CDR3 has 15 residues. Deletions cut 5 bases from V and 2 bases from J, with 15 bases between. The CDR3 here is CASSTTTGLNTEAFF. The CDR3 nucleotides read TGTGCCAGCAGCACGACGACAGGCCTTAACACTGAAGCTTTCTTT.

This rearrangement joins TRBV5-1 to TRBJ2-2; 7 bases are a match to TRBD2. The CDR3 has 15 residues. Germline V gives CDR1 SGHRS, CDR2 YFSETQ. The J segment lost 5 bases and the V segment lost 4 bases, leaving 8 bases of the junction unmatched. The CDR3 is CASSPGGVGTGELFF. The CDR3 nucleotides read TGCGCCAGCAGCCCGGGGGGAGTTGGGACCGGGGAGCTGTTTTTT.

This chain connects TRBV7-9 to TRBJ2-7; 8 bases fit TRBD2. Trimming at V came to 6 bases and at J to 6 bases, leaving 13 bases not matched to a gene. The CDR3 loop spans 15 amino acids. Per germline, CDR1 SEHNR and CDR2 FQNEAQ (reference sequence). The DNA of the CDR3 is TGTGCCAGCAGTTTCCCTACGGGGGGGCAGGGCGAGCAGTACTTC. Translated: CASSFPTGGQGEQYF.

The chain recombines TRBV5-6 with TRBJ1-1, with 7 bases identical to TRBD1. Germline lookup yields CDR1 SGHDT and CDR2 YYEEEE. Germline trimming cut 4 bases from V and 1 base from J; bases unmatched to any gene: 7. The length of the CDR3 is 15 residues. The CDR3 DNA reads TGTGCCAGCAGCCCCTTAAACAGGGGGAACACTGAAGCTTTCTTT. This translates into CASSPLNRGNTEAFF.

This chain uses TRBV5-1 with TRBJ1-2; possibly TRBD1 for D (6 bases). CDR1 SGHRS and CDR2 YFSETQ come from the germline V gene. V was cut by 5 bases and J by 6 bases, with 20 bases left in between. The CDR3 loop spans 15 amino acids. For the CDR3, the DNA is TGCGCCAGCAGGGCAGTGAAACAGGGAATGCATGGCTACACCTTC. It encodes CASRAVKQGMHGYTF.

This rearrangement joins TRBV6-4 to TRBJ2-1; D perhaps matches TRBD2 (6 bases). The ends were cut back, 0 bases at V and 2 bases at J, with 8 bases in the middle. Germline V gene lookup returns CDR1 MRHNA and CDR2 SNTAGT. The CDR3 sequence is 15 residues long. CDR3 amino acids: CASSDSRGPYNEQFF. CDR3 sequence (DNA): TGTGCCAGCAGTGACTCGCGGGGTCCCTACAATGAGCAGTTCTTC.

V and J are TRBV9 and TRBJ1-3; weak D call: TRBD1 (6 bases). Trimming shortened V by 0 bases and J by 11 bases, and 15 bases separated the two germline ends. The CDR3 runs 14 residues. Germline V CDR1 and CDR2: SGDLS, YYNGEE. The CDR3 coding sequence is TGTGCCAGCAGCGTAGAGGGGGGGACCCTCCCCATATATTTT. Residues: CASSVEGGTLPIYF.

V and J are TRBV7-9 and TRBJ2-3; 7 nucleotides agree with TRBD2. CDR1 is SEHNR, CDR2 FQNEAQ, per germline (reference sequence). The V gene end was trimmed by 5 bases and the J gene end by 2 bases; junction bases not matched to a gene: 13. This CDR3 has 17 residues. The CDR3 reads CASSPHPTGLITDTQYF. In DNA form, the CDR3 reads TGTGCCAGCAGCCCCCACCCCACGGGACTAATCACAGATACGCAGTATTTT.

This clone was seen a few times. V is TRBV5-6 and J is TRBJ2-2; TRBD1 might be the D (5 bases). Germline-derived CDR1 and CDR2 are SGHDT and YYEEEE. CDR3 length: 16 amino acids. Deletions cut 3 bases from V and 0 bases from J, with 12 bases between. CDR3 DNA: TGTGCCAGCAGCTATATCTACAGGTCGAACACCGGGGAGCTGTTTTTT. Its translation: CASSYIYRSNTGELFF.

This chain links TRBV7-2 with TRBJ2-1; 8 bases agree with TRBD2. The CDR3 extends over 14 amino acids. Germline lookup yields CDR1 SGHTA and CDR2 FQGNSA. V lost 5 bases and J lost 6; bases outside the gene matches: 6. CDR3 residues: CASSSTGTSNEQFF. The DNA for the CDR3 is TGTGCCAGCAGCAGTACCGGGACTAGCAATGAGCAGTTCTTC.

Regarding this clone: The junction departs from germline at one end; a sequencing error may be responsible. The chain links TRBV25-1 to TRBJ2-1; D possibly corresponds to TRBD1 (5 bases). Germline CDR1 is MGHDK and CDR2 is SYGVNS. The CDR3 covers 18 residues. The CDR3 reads CASSDPQDRGETPMEQFF. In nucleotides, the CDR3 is TGTGCCAGTAGTGACCCACAGGATAGGGGCGAGACTCCAATGGAGCAGTTCTTC.

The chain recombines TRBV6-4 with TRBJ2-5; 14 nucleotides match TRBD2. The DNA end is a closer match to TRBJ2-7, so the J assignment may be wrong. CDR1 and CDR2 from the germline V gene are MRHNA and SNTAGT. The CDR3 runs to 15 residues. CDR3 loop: CASSETSGRAYEQYF. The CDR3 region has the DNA TGTGCCAGCAGCGAGACTAGCGGGAGGGCTTACGAGCAGTACTTC.

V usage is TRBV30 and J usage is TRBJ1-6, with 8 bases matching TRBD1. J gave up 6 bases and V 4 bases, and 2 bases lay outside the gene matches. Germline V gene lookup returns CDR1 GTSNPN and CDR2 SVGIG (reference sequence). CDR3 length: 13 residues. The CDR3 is CAWTRGRNSPLHF. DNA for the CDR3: TGTGCCTGGACCAGGGGGCGTAATTCACCCCTCCACTTT.

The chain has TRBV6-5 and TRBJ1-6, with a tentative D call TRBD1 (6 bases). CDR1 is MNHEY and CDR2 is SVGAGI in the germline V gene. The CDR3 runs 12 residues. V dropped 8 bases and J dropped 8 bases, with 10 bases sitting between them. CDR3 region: CASGRQDSPLHF. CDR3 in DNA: TGTGCCAGCGGTAGACAGGATTCACCCCTCCACTTT.

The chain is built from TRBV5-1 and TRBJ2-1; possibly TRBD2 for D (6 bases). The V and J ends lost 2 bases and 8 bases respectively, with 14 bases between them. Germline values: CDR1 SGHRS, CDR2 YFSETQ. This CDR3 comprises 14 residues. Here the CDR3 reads CASSLGDFPHEQFF. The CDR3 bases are TGCGCCAGCAGCTTAGGGGACTTCCCCCATGAGCAGTTCTTC.

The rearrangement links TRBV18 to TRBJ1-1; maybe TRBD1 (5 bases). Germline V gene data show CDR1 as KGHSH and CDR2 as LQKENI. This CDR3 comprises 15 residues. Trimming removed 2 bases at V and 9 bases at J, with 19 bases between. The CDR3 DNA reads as TGTGCCAGCTCACCATTCCGGACACCGAACTTAAAAGCTTTCTTT. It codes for CASSPFRTPNLKAFF.